The 21 T cell receptor beta chains below were found in one sample sequenced in a study of T cells after yellow fever vaccination. From the 5' RACE reads, TCRdb called clonotypes with MiXCR, one entry per CDR3 protein. The data hold under 600,000 distinct CDR3 sequences, with 21% observed a single time. This specimen consisted of PBMCs, obtained less than 25 days after the first yellow fever vaccination. These TCRs come from a man between 18 and 29 years old who received the YFV17D yellow fever vaccine.

The chain uses TRBV7-3 and TRBJ2-2, with 7 nucleotides matching TRBD2. Germline-derived CDR1 and CDR2 are SGHTA and FQGTGA. The V segment lost 5 bases and the J segment 8 bases; nucleotides outside the gene matches: 8. The CDR3 has 14 residues. DNA for the CDR3: TGTGCCAGCAGCCCACGACTAGCCCCGGGGGAGCTGTTTTTT. Its protein is CASSPRLAPGELFF.

This clonotype was counted between two and nine times. The chain recombines TRBV20-1 with TRBJ2-7; TRBD2 matches 11 bases. In germline, CDR1 is DFQATT, CDR2 SNEGSKA (reference sequence). The CDR3 runs 16 residues. V lost 1 base and J lost 6; bases outside the gene matches: 11. CDR3 nucleotides: TGCAGTGCTAGAGGTAGCGGGGGGGCCTGGGACGGCGAGCAGTACTTC. It codes for CSARGSGGAWDGEQYF.

In this sample, this clonotype turned up a few times. The chain uses TRBV5-8 and TRBJ2-2; D not resolved. With 2 bases removed from V and 5 bases from J, the gap between germline ends came to 7 bases. The CDR3 is made up of 13 amino acids. Looked up from germline, CDR1 is SGHTS and CDR2 is YDEGEE. CDR3 sequence reads: CASSFLTTGELFF. CDR3 nucleotides: TGTGCCAGCAGCTTCTTGACTACCGGGGAGCTGTTTTTT.

In its sample, this clonotype was seen a few times. CDR3 sequence: CASSHGKNPNYEQYF. The CDR3 nucleotides are TGTGCCAGCAGCCATGGAAAAAATCCCAACTACGAGCAGTACTTC. V is TRBV4-2 and J is TRBJ2-7; no definite D call. The CDR3 loop spans 15 amino acids. CDR1 LGHNA and CDR2 YNFKEQ come from the germline V gene. Trimming cost V 3 bases and J 3 bases, with 15 bases left between them.

The DNA of the CDR3 is TGTGCCAGCAGCTTAGAAGCCGGCGGCACCGGGGAGCTGTTTTTT. Encoded protein: CASSLEAGGTGELFF. The chain couples TRBV11-2 to TRBJ2-2, with unresolved D. V shed 0 bases and J shed 4 bases, with 9 bases lying between them. The CDR3 contains 15 residues. CDR1 is SGHAT and CDR2 is FQNNGV in the germline V gene.

The chain couples TRBV6-5 to TRBJ1-1; no clear D gene. This CDR3 spans 15 amino acids. Trimming pared 2 bases from V and 6 bases from J, leaving 16 bases between. Germline values: CDR1 MNHEY, CDR2 SVGAGI. The CDR3 loop is CASSYKEVGLAEAFF. In nucleotides, the CDR3 is TGTGCCAGCAGTTACAAGGAAGTTGGTCTCGCTGAAGCTTTCTTT.

This clonotype was seen a few times. The rearrangement uses TRBV12-3 or TRBV12-4 and TRBJ1-1; tentative D call: TRBD1 (6 bases). The CDR3 totals 11 residues. V gave up 8 bases and J gave up 13 bases, with 17 bases separating them. The CDR3 region is CASSEGGVGFF. The CDR3 DNA reads as TGTGCCAGCTCTGAGGGGGGAGTCGGTTTCTTT.

The chain recombines TRBV18 with TRBJ1-5; maybe TRBD1 (5 bases). The length of the CDR3 is 14 residues. V was clipped by 3 bases and J by 7 bases, with 13 bases between them. Per the germline V gene, CDR1 is KGHSH and CDR2 is LQKENI. The CDR3, as DNA: TGTGCCAGCTCACCCGGGACCCAAGGACAGCCCCAGCATTTT. The encoded protein is CASSPGTQGQPQHF.

The V gene is TRBV3-1, the J gene TRBJ1-2; 9 bases match TRBD1. The junction had 6 bases not matched to a gene; V was cut back by 2 bases and J by 5 bases. The CDR3 has 15 amino acids. Germline V gene lookup returns CDR1 LGHDT and CDR2 YNNKEL (reference sequence). Here the CDR3 DNA reads TGTGCCAGCAGCCAAATGGACAGGGGAGGTTATGGCTACACCTTC. Its translation: CASSQMDRGGYGYTF.

This clonotype was counted a few times. CDR3 amino acids: CASSFEGSTNYGYTF. The CDR3 region has the DNA TGCGCCAGCAGCTTCGAGGGCTCTACTAACTATGGCTACACCTTC. The rearrangement joins TRBV5-1 to TRBJ1-2; no firm D call. CDR3 length equals 15 residues. V was pared by 2 bases and J by 0 bases, with 11 bases between. The germline V gene encodes CDR1 SGHRS and CDR2 YFSETQ.

This clonotype has a count of ten or more. This sequence joins TRBV15 and TRBJ1-6; 8 bases agree with TRBD1. Looked up from germline, CDR1 is LNHNV and CDR2 is YYDKDF (reference sequence). This CDR3 spans 15 amino acids. V gave up 4 bases and J gave up 8 bases; unmatched junction bases: 7. The CDR3 bases are TGTGCCACCAGCAAACTGGACAGGGTTGATTCACCCCTCCACTTT. This codes for CATSKLDRVDSPLHF.

This rearrangement joins TRBV20-1 to TRBJ1-3; D gene uncertain. The germline gives CDR1 DFQATT, CDR2 SNEGSKA (reference sequence). V lost 0 bases and J 7 bases, leaving 13 bases between the germline ends. This CDR3 region has 14 residues. The CDR3 DNA is TGCAGTGCTAGAGATGCGGTTCGAGGGAACACCATATATTTT. It yields the protein CSARDAVRGNTIYF.

This chain uses TRBV7-8 with TRBJ2-1; D not resolved. Trimming removed 2 bases at V and 9 bases at J, with 11 bases between. This CDR3 comprises 13 residues. Germline V gene data show CDR1 as SGHVS and CDR2 as FQNEAQ. In DNA form, the CDR3 reads TGTGCCAGCAGCTTACGGCAGGCAGGTGAGCAGTTCTTC. Its translation is CASSLRQAGEQFF.

The rearrangement links TRBV3-1 to TRBJ2-6; no firm D call. The germline V and J ends were trimmed by 1 base and 2 bases, with 6 bases remaining between them. Per the germline V gene, CDR1 is LGHDT and CDR2 is YNNKEL (reference sequence). The CDR3 length is 15 residues. Here the CDR3 reads CASSQAPAGANVLTF. CDR3 coding DNA: TGTGCCAGCAGCCAAGCTCCAGCTGGGGCCAACGTCCTGACTTTC.

The chain employs TRBV7-2 and TRBJ2-3; TRBD2 matches at 13 bases. The CDR3 is 16 residues long. The V gene end was trimmed by 5 bases and the J gene end by 1 base; junction bases not matched to a gene: 3. Germline CDR1 and CDR2: SGHTA and FQGNSA. CDR3 protein: CASSRLAGGGTDTQYF. In DNA, the CDR3 is TGTGCCAGCAGCAGACTAGCGGGGGGTGGCACAGATACGCAGTATTTT.

This clonotype occurred a few times. V usage is TRBV5-1 and J usage is TRBJ1-4; D remains ambiguous. The CDR3 loop spans 15 amino acids. Germline CDR1 SGHRS, CDR2 YFSETQ. V was trimmed by 4 bases and J by 8 bases, leaving 18 bases between them. CDR3 sequence (DNA): TGCGCCAGCAGCCCCTACAGCGGCCCTACGGAAAAACTGTTTTTT. Residues: CASSPYSGPTEKLFF.

This chain joins TRBV7-9 and TRBJ1-2, with 8 bases aligning to TRBD1. The germline gives CDR1 SEHNR, CDR2 FQNEAQ (reference sequence). The CDR3 spans 14 residues. J gave up 4 bases and V 5 bases, and 6 bases lay outside the gene matches. For the CDR3, the DNA is TGTGCCAGCAGCCCGGAAGGACAGGGCTATGGCTACACCTTC. This codes for CASSPEGQGYGYTF.

This clonotype was counted a few times. J is TRBJ2-7 and V is TRBV5-1, with TRBD1 matching over 7 bases. J gave up 2 bases and V 3 bases, and 5 bases lay outside the gene matches. This CDR3 is 14 amino acids long. Germline CDR1 and CDR2: SGHRS and YFSETQ. The CDR3 here is CASSSSGGTYEQYF. CDR3 DNA: TGCGCCAGCAGCTCCTCAGGGGGAACCTACGAGCAGTACTTC.

This chain links TRBV6-1 with TRBJ2-7; the match to TRBD1 covers 10 bases. Germline CDR1 and CDR2: MNHNS and SASEGT. The CDR3 totals 16 residues. V lost 5 bases and J lost 0; bases outside the gene matches: 7. CDR3 sequence: CASSQTGQGNSYEQYF. The CDR3 DNA is TGTGCCAGCAGTCAGACGGGACAGGGGAACTCCTACGAGCAGTACTTC.

CDR3 nucleotides: TGTGCCAGCAGCCGTCGGGACAGGGGAAACGAGCAGTACGTC. Translating gives CASSRRDRGNEQYV. This chain connects TRBV7-9 to TRBJ2-7; TRBD1 agrees at 10 bases. J was trimmed by 5 bases and V by 5 bases; bases with no gene match: 6. CDR1 is SEHNR, CDR2 FQNEAQ, per germline (reference sequence). The CDR3 length is 14 residues.

This clonotype was seen a handful of times. The rearrangement uses TRBV5-1 and TRBJ1-1; D might be TRBD1 (6 bases). Germline V gene lookup returns CDR1 SGHRS and CDR2 YFSETQ. Trimming pared 3 bases from V and 4 bases from J, leaving 16 bases between. The CDR3 length is 15 residues. The CDR3 bases are TGCGCCAGCAGCTCAGACCCACAGGGTACCACTGAAGCTTTCTTT. It is translated as CASSSDPQGTTEAFF.